This T cell receptor (beta chain) was sequenced during a study of identical twins. General study results and limits: Insertion counts were lower in abundant cord blood beta clonotypes, a trend that memory repertoires did not show.

Carrying unique molecular identifiers, the cDNA also gained a universal primer site through template switching. From the 5' RACE reads, TCRdb called clonotypes with MiXCR, one entry per CDR3 protein. The sample comprises around 690,000 distinct CDR3 sequences, around 21% of which are singletons, and 4% to 5.5% rests with the top ten. Germline V gene sequence: CDR1 SNHLY, CDR2 FYNNEI. The CDR3 runs 15 residues. Trimming took off 3 bases at V and 1 base at J, with 12 bases between the two ends. This clonotype has ten or more counts. Its antigen is unidentified. Separately, the same data were catalogued under a study of T cells expressing NK-cell markers. That report adds: In more than 5 donors, dominant CD3+CD56+NKG2C+ clones formed about 1.0-8% of CD8+ cells.

The chain joins TRBV2 to TRBJ1-1; tentatively, D is TRBD1 (6 bases). The TCR sequence derives from a woman aged 18-35 years in good health. The specimen sequenced was PBMCs. The CDR3 loop is CASSEGGGENTEAFF. CDR3 DNA sequence: TGTGCCAGCAGTGAGGGAGGGGGGGAGAACACTGAAGCTTTCTTT.